This T cell receptor beta chain comes out of a study of cytomegalovirus exposure and HLA in healthy donors. A word on this clone: Its matching antigen is unknown.

V was shortened by 5 bases and J by 6 bases, with 8 bases between the two germline ends. This CDR3 comprises 12 residues. The germline V gene has CDR1 MNHNY and CDR2 SVGAGI (reference sequence). Study outcomes and limitations: The classifier was said to identify cytomegalovirus status with high specificity and sensitivity. Data from an earlier analysis indicated that most TCR beta V segments were productive either about 87% or about 30% of the time.

Primers included in the PCR were 60 Vbeta and 13 Jbeta primers. Some clones are missing from TCRdb's copy, which holds only in-frame ones; the method was immunoSEQ multiplex PCR. In the table there are about 88,000 clones, about 90% of which are singletons. The chain uses TRBV6-6 and TRBJ1-5, with D unclear. This clonotype was obtained from a man between 18 and 35 years old in good health and CMV-seronegative. Sequencing used PBMCs. CDR3 in amino acids: CASSPVSQPQHF. DNA for the CDR3: TGTGCCAGCAGTCCCGTGAGTCAGCCCCAGCATTTT.